Described below is a single TCR beta chain sequence and its context. Its antigen is not identified. The data originate from a study of identical twins. Study-level findings and limits: Twin pairs' shared out-of-frame alpha sequences were enriched in low generation probability. High-abundance cord blood beta clonotypes had fewer insertions; memory repertoires showed none. Zero-insertion analyses might be partly confounded by invariant T cells like MAIT and iNKT.

The CDR3 runs to 12 residues. In germline, CDR1 is SEHNR, CDR2 FQNEAQ (reference sequence). The V and J ends lost 5 bases and 8 bases respectively, with 12 bases between them. Template switching created a universal primer site, and the cDNA included unique molecular identifiers. MiXCR, run by TCRdb on the 5' RACE reads, gives a single entry per CDR3 protein. Among roughly 1.6 million distinct CDR3 sequences listed, more than 30% were seen once. The rearrangement uses TRBV7-9 and TRBJ1-2; no clear D. The TCR comes from a newborn girl in good health. The sample taken for sequencing was cord blood. The CDR3 nucleotides are TGTGCCAGCAGCCCCCAGTTAGGGGGCTACACCTTC. Amino acid sequence: CASSPQLGGYTF.